A selection of T cell receptor beta chains follows, all from one sample in a study of beta chain features in type 1 diabetes. This table comes from immunoSEQ multiplex PCR, and its TCRdb copy is limited to in-frame clones, with some not included. The data contain 350,000 to 450,000 clones, more than 12% of them singletons. Sequencing was performed on naive CD4+ T cells from blood. The receptors were gathered from a woman between 18 and 30 years old in good health. Each CDR3 is given with its conserved first and last residue. Fields, in order: V gene, J gene, clone size, D gene, CDR3 protein, CDR3 DNA. A D gene is named only where the DNA matches it firmly. Some rows mark clone size as missing; the rest say once, few, many or name a class of expanded clone.

V: TRBV5-1
J: TRBJ2-7
size: -
D: TRBD1
CDR3: CASSLEGQGPYEQYF
DNA: TGCGCCAGCAGCTTGGAGGGACAGGGGCCCTACGAGCAGTACTTC

V: TRBV4-1
J: TRBJ1-1
size: -
D: -
CDR3: CASSLLPDTEAFF
DNA: TGCGCCAGCAGCCTCCTCCCGGACACTGAAGCTTTCTTT

V: TRBV5-1
J: TRBJ2-6
size: few
D: -
CDR3: CASSFSYSGANVLTF
DNA: TGCGCCAGCAGCTTCTCCTACTCTGGGGCCAACGTCCTGACTTTC

V: TRBV4-1
J: TRBJ1-4
size: few
D: -
CDR3: CASSQDRGPEKLFF
DNA: TGCGCCAGCAGCCAAGATCGCGGCCCTGAAAAACTGTTTTTT

V: TRBV5-4
J: TRBJ1-1
size: few
D: -
CDR3: CASSFKPNMNTEAFF
DNA: TGTGCCAGCAGCTTTAAACCTAATATGAACACTGAAGCTTTCTTT

V: TRBV5-1
J: TRBJ2-5
size: few
D: -
CDR3: CASSAGQYQETQYF
DNA: TGCGCCAGCAGCGCGGGACAGTACCAAGAGACCCAGTACTTC

V: TRBV9
J: TRBJ2-5
size: once
D: TRBD1
CDR3: CASSTLLGTGVPIQYF
DNA: TGTGCCAGCAGCACCTTGCTCGGGACAGGGGTCCCTATCCAGTACTTC

V: TRBV6-4
J: TRBJ1-5
size: -
D: -
CDR3: CASSVEEGNQPQHF
DNA: TGTGCCAGCAGTGTGGAGGAGGGCAATCAGCCCCAGCATTTT

V: TRBV11-2
J: TRBJ2-3
size: -
D: -
CDR3: CASSFSNLADTQYF
DNA: TGTGCCAGCAGCTTTAGTAATCTAGCAGATACGCAGTATTTT

V: TRBV6-5
J: TRBJ1-2
size: few
D: -
CDR3: CASSQHRRDYGYTF
DNA: TGTGCCAGCAGTCAACATCGACGGGACTATGGCTACACCTTC

V: TRBV23-1
J: TRBJ2-5
size: few
D: TRBD2
CDR3: CASSQSAGDLYQETQYF
DNA: TGCGCCAGCAGTCAATCGGCGGGGGATTTGTACCAAGAGACCCAGTACTTC

V: TRBV30
J: TRBJ2-5
size: few
D: -
CDR3: CAWSRGRGNQETQYF
DNA: TGTGCCTGGAGTAGGGGGAGAGGGAACCAAGAGACCCAGTACTTC

V: TRBV30
J: TRBJ2-5
size: -
D: -
CDR3: CAWSILETQYF
DNA: TGTGCCTGGAGTATTCTGGAGACCCAGTACTTC

V: TRBV6-5
J: TRBJ1-1
size: -
D: -
CDR3: CASSSPIQEGAFF
DNA: TGTGCCAGCAGTTCCCCGATACAGGAAGGAGCTTTCTTT

V: TRBV6-5
J: TRBJ2-5
size: -
D: -
CDR3: CASSSDSATQYF
DNA: TGTGCCAGCAGTTCCGACAGCGCGACCCAGTACTTC

V: TRBV29-1
J: TRBJ2-1
size: few
D: -
CDR3: CSVPGGQWISNEQFF
DNA: TGCAGCGTCCCCGGGGGGCAGTGGATTTCGAATGAGCAGTTCTTC

V: TRBV7-6
J: TRBJ2-6
size: -
D: TRBD1
CDR3: CASSLTGALHSGANVLTF
DNA: TGTGCCAGCAGCTTGACAGGGGCCCTTCACTCTGGGGCCAACGTCCTGACTTTC

V: TRBV6-5
J: TRBJ1-5
size: -
D: -
CDR3: CASSYSLERSQPQHF
DNA: TGTGCCAGCAGTTACTCTCTGGAGAGGAGTCAGCCCCAGCATTTT

V: TRBV28
J: TRBJ1-5
size: -
D: TRBD1
CDR3: CASRYRGVQPQHF
DNA: TGTGCCAGCAGGTACAGGGGCGTTCAGCCCCAGCATTTT